The entry below describes one T cell receptor beta chain. What it recognizes is unknown. The CDR3 length is 15 residues. After removal of 6 bases from V and 1 base from J, the junction contained 9 bases not matched to a gene. Per the germline V gene, CDR1 is SEHNR and CDR2 is FQNEAQ (reference sequence). This sample is part of a study of OX40 agonist ivuxolimab in advanced cancers. Study-wide background: Antecedent anti-PD-1, anti-PD-L1 or anti-CTLA-4 therapy was permissible, with about 40% having received some.

Study-wide findings and caveats: Among some nonresponders, normalized T-cell clonal expansion was also low.

TCRdb's table, derived via immunoSEQ multiplex PCR, lists solely in-frame clones and lacks some. This sample has 15,000 to 20,000 clones, with approximately 84% found just once. Autoimmune disease history or systemic immunosuppression led to patients being barred. Sampling of blood occurred at baseline, cycle 4 day 1, and cycle 7 day 1. The source material was CD4+ or CD8+ T cells sorted from blood, sampled in a trial of the OX40 agonist ivuxolimab. The sequence came from an adult with an advanced solid tumor such as melanoma, head and neck, liver or kidney cancer. The V gene is TRBV7-9, the J gene TRBJ2-7; 7 bases align to TRBD1. The DNA of the CDR3 is TGTGCCAGCAGAAACCAGCAGGGGGAGTCCTACGAGCAGTACTTC. Its protein is CASRNQQGESYEQYF.